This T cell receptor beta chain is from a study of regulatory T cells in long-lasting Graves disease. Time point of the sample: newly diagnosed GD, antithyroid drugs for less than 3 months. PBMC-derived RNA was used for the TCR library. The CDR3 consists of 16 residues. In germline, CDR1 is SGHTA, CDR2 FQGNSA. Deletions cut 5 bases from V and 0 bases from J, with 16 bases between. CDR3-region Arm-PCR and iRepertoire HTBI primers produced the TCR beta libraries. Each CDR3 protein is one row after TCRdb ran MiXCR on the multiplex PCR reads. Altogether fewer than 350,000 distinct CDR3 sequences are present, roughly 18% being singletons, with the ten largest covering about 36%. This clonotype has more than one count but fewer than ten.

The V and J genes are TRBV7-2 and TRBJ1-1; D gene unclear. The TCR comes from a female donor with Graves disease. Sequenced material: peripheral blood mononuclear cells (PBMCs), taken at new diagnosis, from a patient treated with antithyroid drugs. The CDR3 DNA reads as TGTGCCAGCAGCCCCCGGGCGGCCGGAATGAACACTGAAGCTTTCTTT. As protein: CASSPRAAGMNTEAFF.